One sample yielded the 29 T cell receptor beta chains listed below, sequenced in a study of regulatory T cells in long-lasting Graves disease. Regarding time point: newly diagnosed GD, antithyroid drugs for less than 3 months. From RNA extracted from PBMCs, the TCR library was made. Arm-PCR with iRepertoire HTBI primers amplified the CDR3 regions for these TCR beta libraries. In TCRdb, the multiplex PCR reads were re-called with MiXCR into one record per CDR3 protein. This sample has around 250,000 distinct CDR3 sequences, with about 17% found just once. These data also formed part of another study, on T cells in Graves' hyperthyroidism and ophthalmopathy.

The starting material was peripheral blood mononuclear cells (PBMCs), obtained at new diagnosis, from a patient treated with antithyroid drugs. All receptors come from a woman in her thirties with Graves disease.

As for this clonotype: With a much larger clone just one base away, this may be a read error. The chain links TRBV5-1 to TRBJ1-2; no firm D call. From germline, CDR1 is SGHRS and CDR2 YFSETQ. With 4 bases removed from V and 9 bases from J, the gap between germline ends came to 16 bases. The CDR3 is made up of 13 amino acids. The CDR3 nucleotides are TGCGCCAGCAGCCCAGATTGGGAGTATAGCTACACCTTC. Residues: CASSPDWEYSYTF.

In its sample, this clonotype was seen many times. The chain combines TRBV12-3 or TRBV12-4 with TRBJ1-1; D gene uncertain. CDR3 length: 13 amino acids. Trimming cost V 5 bases and J 5 bases, with 12 bases left between them. The CDR3: CASSGLGKTEAFF. The CDR3 region has the DNA TGTGCCAGCAGTGGCCTGGGAAAGACTGAAGCTTTCTTT.

This clonotype was observed at least ten times. The J gene is TRBJ2-3, the V gene TRBV20-1, with a weak D call TRBD2 (5 bases). Germline lookup yields CDR1 DFQATT and CDR2 SNEGSKA (reference sequence). The V gene lost 6 bases and the J gene lost 2 bases, with 12 bases spanning the gap. CDR3 size: 13 residues. CDR3 amino acids: CSANKRYTDTQYF. The CDR3 DNA reads as TGCAGTGCAAATAAGCGGTACACAGATACGCAGTATTTT.

This clonotype was found many times. This CDR3 reads CASSYVSLGTEAFF. CDR3 sequence (DNA): TGTGCCAGCAGTTACGTGAGTCTCGGCACTGAAGCTTTCTTT. V is TRBV6-2 or TRBV6-3 and J is TRBJ1-1; no clear D. The ends were cut back, 2 bases at V and 4 bases at J, with 11 bases in the middle. CDR3 length: 14 residues. The germline CDR1 and CDR2 sequences are MNHEY and SVGEGT.

This clonotype was counted ten times or more. The V and J genes are TRBV7-9 and TRBJ1-2, with 7 bases identical to TRBD1. Trimming removed 3 bases from V and 6 bases from J; junction bases left unmatched: 4. This CDR3 has 13 residues. Looked up from germline, CDR1 is SEHNR and CDR2 is FQNEAQ (reference sequence). CDR3 residues: CASSLTGSDGYTF. The DNA for the CDR3 is TGTGCCAGCAGCTTGACAGGGTCGGATGGCTACACCTTC.

This clonotype was seen at least ten times. The chain is built from TRBV7-2 and TRBJ2-3, with 10 bases that match TRBD2. With 1 base clipped from V and 6 bases from J, the junction kept 7 bases outside the gene matches. CDR3 length: 16 amino acids. Germline-derived CDR1 and CDR2 are SGHTA and FQGNSA. CDR3 DNA: TGTGCCAGCAGCTTAGTAGCCAGCGGGGGGGTTGATACGCAGTATTTT. Its protein product is CASSLVASGGVDTQYF.

This clonotype was seen many times. The genes are TRBV20-1 and TRBJ2-2, with 7 positions matching TRBD2. The CDR3 contains 15 residues. Per germline, CDR1 DFQATT and CDR2 SNEGSKA (reference sequence). V gave up 6 bases and J gave up 4 bases; unmatched junction bases: 11. The CDR3 coding sequence is TGCAGTGCCCCAGGAGCGGGGCGGAGCACCGGGGAGCTGTTTTTT. This translates into CSAPGAGRSTGELFF.

The sample holds many counts of this clonotype. This chain joins TRBV10-3 and TRBJ2-1; no definite D call. There are 15 residues in the CDR3. Germline CDR1 and CDR2: ENHRY and SYGVKD. Trimming took 3 bases from V and 5 from J, leaving 14 bases between them. CDR3 sequence reads: CAISDTRIRNNEQFF. As DNA, the CDR3 is TGTGCCATCAGTGACACGCGGATCAGGAACAATGAGCAGTTCTTC.

Ten or more counts support this clonotype. The chain couples TRBV6-1 to TRBJ2-3; 12 bases line up with TRBD2. The CDR3 length is 14 residues. V dropped 6 bases and J dropped 4; count of bases not matched to a gene: 2. Germline V gene data show CDR1 as MNHNS and CDR2 as SASEGT. CDR3 in amino acids: CASSSSGGADTQYF. Here the CDR3 DNA reads TGTGCCAGCAGCTCTAGCGGGGGGGCAGATACGCAGTATTTT.

This clonotype has at least ten counts. The chain recombines TRBV7-2 with TRBJ2-1, with a possible D match to TRBD1 (6 bases). This CDR3 comprises 16 residues. V lost 4 bases to trimming and J lost 4 bases, with 17 bases between them. CDR1 is SGHTA and CDR2 is FQGNSA in the germline V gene. The CDR3 DNA is TGTGCCAGCAGCTCGCCGAGTGGGGGCAGGTACAATGAGCAGTTCTTC. Its translation is CASSSPSGGRYNEQFF.

This clonotype was seen a handful of times. The V call is TRBV6-5, the J call TRBJ2-2; the match to TRBD2 covers 8 bases. Germline V gives CDR1 MNHEY, CDR2 SVGAGI. The CDR3 runs to 14 residues. The J segment lost 6 bases and the V segment lost 2 bases, leaving 2 bases of the junction unmatched. Here the CDR3 DNA reads TGTGCCAGCAGTTACGGGACTAGTCCCGGGGAGCTGTTTTTT. This encodes CASSYGTSPGELFF.

Ten or more counts support this clonotype. The V gene is TRBV7-6, the J gene TRBJ1-1, with unresolved D. Germline V CDR1 and CDR2: SGHVS, FNYEAQ. The V end lost 5 bases, the J end lost 6 bases, and 10 bases lay between the germline ends. CDR3 size: 12 residues. CDR3 sequence reads: CASSPWTAEAFF. CDR3 coding DNA: TGTGCCAGCAGCCCTTGGACGGCTGAAGCTTTCTTT.

There are many counts of this clonotype. The chain joins TRBV11-2 to TRBJ2-2; 10 bases fit TRBD2. The CDR3 totals 17 residues. CDR1 is SGHAT and CDR2 is FQNNGV in the germline V gene. J was trimmed by 10 bases and V by 3 bases; bases with no gene match: 14. The CDR3 nucleotides read TGTGCCAGCAGCTTCTACCCCAGGACAGCGGGGGGGGAGGAGCTGTTTTTT. This gives the protein CASSFYPRTAGGEELFF.

The gene calls are TRBV12-3 or TRBV12-4 and TRBJ1-1; D perhaps matches TRBD1 (6 bases). The CDR3 length is 15 residues. Trimming stripped 4 bases from V and 4 bases from J, with 16 bases between. In DNA, the CDR3 is TGTGCCAGCAGTTGGGGGACTGGACAGAGCACTGAAGCTTTCTTT. Amino acids: CASSWGTGQSTEAFF.

Notes on this clonotype: Since a much larger clone is just one base distant, this may be a read error. The CDR3 region has the DNA TGTGCCACCAGCAGAGATCCAGGGGGCGTAACTGACGAGCAGTTCTTC. Protein product: CATSRDPGGVTDEQFF. The chain combines TRBV15 with TRBJ2-1, with TRBD1 matching 8 bases. V trimming: 0 bases; J trimming: 10 bases; junction bases outside the gene matches: 11. Germline V gives CDR1 LNHNV, CDR2 YYDKDF (reference sequence). The length of the CDR3 is 16 residues.

The sample holds many counts of this clonotype. CDR3 residues: CSAKGGATRDYGYTF. CDR3 sequence (DNA): TGCAGTGCTAAAGGGGGCGCCACCCGGGACTATGGCTACACCTTC. The rearrangement joins TRBV20-1 to TRBJ1-2; 7 bases fit TRBD1. The CDR3 is 15 amino acids. Trimming removed 4 bases from V and 3 bases from J; junction bases left unmatched: 11. Germline CDR1 DFQATT, CDR2 SNEGSKA (reference sequence).

This clonotype was counted at least ten times. The genes are TRBV2 and TRBJ2-5; the D gene could be TRBD1 or TRBD2 (5 bases each). Germline V gene data show CDR1 as SNHLY and CDR2 as FYNNEI. CDR3 length equals 15 residues. The ends were cut back, 7 bases at V and 0 bases at J, with 15 bases in the middle. Here the CDR3 reads CASIPKMGDQETQYF. The CDR3 DNA reads TGTGCCAGCATCCCGAAGATGGGGGACCAAGAGACCCAGTACTTC.

This clonotype was seen many times. The chain links TRBV20-1 to TRBJ2-7; D unclear. V was trimmed by 1 base and J by 0 bases, leaving 10 bases between them. The CDR3 covers 14 residues. In germline, CDR1 is DFQATT, CDR2 SNEGSKA (reference sequence). CDR3 protein: CSARANAGSYEQYF. The CDR3 DNA reads as TGCAGTGCTAGAGCTAACGCAGGCTCCTACGAGCAGTACTTC.

The CDR3 protein is CASSRDTDQPQHF. CDR3 nucleotides: TGTGCCAGCAGCCGCGACACAGATCAGCCCCAGCATTTT. The V gene is TRBV12-3 or TRBV12-4, the J gene TRBJ1-5; no clear D gene. This CDR3 has 13 residues. The germline V and J ends were trimmed by 6 bases and 5 bases, with 11 bases remaining between them.

This clonotype was counted many times. The chain recombines TRBV7-2 with TRBJ2-6; weak D call: TRBD1 (6 bases). CDR1 SGHTA and CDR2 FQGNSA come from the germline V gene. The CDR3 contains 16 residues. V lost 3 bases and J 0 bases, leaving 9 bases between the germline ends. Here the CDR3 reads CASSFGQNSGANVLTF. The CDR3 bases are TGTGCCAGCAGCTTCGGACAGAACTCTGGGGCCAACGTCCTGACTTTC. Full variable domain (rest looked up from reference TRBV7-2 and TRBJ2-6): GAGVSQSPSNKVTEKGKDVELRCDPISGHTALYWYRQSLGQGLEFLIYFQGNSAPDKSGLPSDRFSAERTGGSVSTLTIQRTQQEDSAVYLCASSFGQNSGANVLTFGAGSRLTVL.

This clonotype was detected many times. This chain joins TRBV7-9 and TRBJ1-1; 7 bases match TRBD1. Germline V CDR1 and CDR2: SEHNR, FQNEAQ (reference sequence). The CDR3 runs 12 residues. J was trimmed by 8 bases and V by 1 base; bases with no gene match: 1. The CDR3 sequence is CASSLVGQEAFF. CDR3 coding DNA: TGTGCCAGCAGCTTAGTGGGACAGGAAGCTTTCTTT.

In its sample, this clonotype was seen many times. The chain has TRBV3-1 and TRBJ2-7; TRBD1 matches 9 bases. The CDR3 is 17 residues long. Germline CDR1 reads LGHDT; CDR2 reads YNNKEL (reference sequence). V was clipped by 3 bases and J by 0 bases; unmatched bases: 9. The CDR3 region is CASSQGDRGRNSYEQYF. CDR3 bases: TGTGCCAGCAGCCAGGGTGACAGGGGGAGAAACTCCTACGAGCAGTACTTC.

This clonotype was seen repeatedly, ten times or more. The chain joins TRBV18 to TRBJ1-1; D is unresolved. CDR1 and CDR2 (germline): KGHSH, LQKENI. Trimming removed 6 bases at V and 4 bases at J, with 12 bases between. CDR3 size: 13 residues. In DNA form, the CDR3 reads TGTGCCAGCTCGCCGGTAAAAGGCACTGAAGCTTTCTTT. It encodes CASSPVKGTEAFF. Using reference TRBV18 and TRBJ1-1 for the parts outside the CDR3, the full variable domain is NAGVMQNPRHLVRRRGQEARLRCSPMKGHSHVYWYRQLPEEGLKFMVYLQKENIIDESGMPKERFSAEFPKEGPSILRIQQVVRGDSAAYFCASSPVKGTEAFFGQGTRLTVV.

A remark on this clonotype: Being one base from a much bigger clone, this may be a read error. V is TRBV6-1 and J is TRBJ2-5; the match to TRBD1 covers 12 bases. Germline lookup yields CDR1 MNHNS and CDR2 SASEGT. This CDR3 comprises 14 residues. The J segment lost 4 bases and the V segment lost 7 bases, leaving 4 bases of the junction unmatched. CDR3 in amino acids: CASKGQGAGETQYF. In nucleotides, the CDR3 is TGTGCCAGCAAGGGACAGGGGGCAGGAGAGACCCAGTACTTC.

Concerning this clonotype: A much larger clone differs by one base, so this may be a read error. The V call is TRBV7-2, the J call TRBJ2-3, with D hard to call. The V gene's germline CDR1 is SGHTA and CDR2 FQGNSA. The CDR3 covers 14 residues. CDR3 region: CASGLRRGTDTQYF. CDR3 bases: TGTGCCAGCGGCTTAAGAAGGGGCACAGATACGCAGTATTTT.

The chain joins TRBV3-1 to TRBJ2-5; the match to TRBD2 covers 10 bases. V lost 3 bases and J lost 1; bases outside the gene matches: 2. This CDR3 spans 15 amino acids. Germline lookup yields CDR1 LGHDT and CDR2 YNNKEL (reference sequence). CDR3 bases: TGTGCCAGCAGCCAGTTAGCGGGGGGCCAAGAGACCCAGTACTTC. Encoded protein: CASSQLAGGQETQYF.

This clonotype was recorded many times. CDR3 protein: CSARSGGGNTIYF. The CDR3 DNA reads TGCAGTGCTAGATCGGGAGGCGGAAACACCATATATTTT. V and J are TRBV20-1 and TRBJ1-3; D gene ambiguous. The V gene's germline CDR1 is DFQATT and CDR2 SNEGSKA (reference sequence). The CDR3 sequence is 13 residues long. Trimming removed 2 bases from V and 4 bases from J, with 9 bases in between.

This chain links TRBV3-1 with TRBJ1-1; 9 bases fit TRBD1. Germline assignment: CDR1 LGHDT and CDR2 YNNKEL (reference sequence). V gave up 3 bases and J gave up 1 base; unmatched junction bases: 6. The CDR3 is 16 residues long. The CDR3 reads CASSQMGTGSNTEAFF. The CDR3 coding sequence is TGTGCCAGCAGCCAGATGGGGACAGGGTCGAACACTGAAGCTTTCTTT.

As concerns this clonotype: A much larger clone sits a single nucleotide away, making a read error possible. J is TRBJ2-7 and V is TRBV10-1, with TRBD1 identical over 8 bases. CDR1 and CDR2 from the germline V gene are WNHNN and SYGVQD (reference sequence). Losses at the gene ends were 10 bases for V and 5 bases for J; bases not matched to a gene: 4. This CDR3 comprises 11 residues. CDR3 region: CAILTGDEQYF. Here the CDR3 DNA reads TGCGCCATACTGACAGGGGACGAGCAGTACTTC.